Presented here are 27 T cell receptor beta chains from one specimen sequenced in a study of cytomegalovirus exposure and HLA in healthy donors. PCR primers comprised 60 Vbeta and 13 Jbeta primers. Clones were sequenced by immunoSEQ multiplex PCR, and TCRdb holds only the in-frame ones, with some missing. The sample has 150,000 to 200,000 clones, about 72% seen once. Sequenced material: PBMCs. The origin of the receptors is a man aged 25-40 years in good health and CMV-seropositive.

V gene TRBV27 combines with J gene TRBJ2-5; tentative D call: TRBD2 (5 bases). Germline CDR1 reads MNHEY; CDR2 reads SMNVEV (reference sequence). The V and J ends lost 4 bases and 5 bases respectively, with 14 bases between them. The CDR3 length is 14 residues. CDR3 coding DNA: TGTGCCAGCAGTTCCTACGGGATCGGGGAGACCCAGTACTTC. This sequence encodes CASSSYGIGETQYF.

The chain links TRBV5-4 to TRBJ2-3, with 9 nucleotides matching TRBD1. CDR3 length: 14 residues. Unmatched junction bases numbered 4, after V lost 4 bases and J lost 4 bases. In germline, CDR1 is SGHNT, CDR2 YYREEE (reference sequence). CDR3 DNA sequence: TGTGCCAGCAGCGCAGGACAGGGGTCAGATACGCAGTATTTT. This gives the protein CASSAGQGSDTQYF.

This chain connects TRBV7-9 to TRBJ1-1; no reliable D call. The CDR3 is made up of 13 amino acids. Trimming pared 5 bases from V and 3 bases from J, leaving 10 bases between. In germline, CDR1 is SEHNR, CDR2 FQNEAQ (reference sequence). CDR3 sequence (DNA): TGTGCCAGCAGCCGCGAGGGTTACACTGAAGCTTTCTTT. This encodes CASSREGYTEAFF.

As for this clone: Other DNA sequences from this sample encode an identical CDR3 as well. The chain uses TRBV30 and TRBJ1-6, with D tentatively TRBD1 (6 bases). Trimming cost V 1 base and J 3 bases, with 19 bases left between them. The germline V gene has CDR1 GTSNPN and CDR2 SVGIG (reference sequence). The CDR3 has 18 residues. The CDR3 nucleotides read TGTGCCTGGAGTGGTATCCGGGACACCGAAATCTATAATTCACCCCTCCACTTT. Translating gives CAWSGIRDTEIYNSPLHF.

This sequence joins TRBV5-1 and TRBJ2-7, with TRBD1 as a possible D gene (5 bases). In germline, CDR1 is SGHRS, CDR2 YFSETQ. The CDR3 sequence is 15 residues long. Trimming took 4 bases from V and 4 from J, leaving 18 bases between them. CDR3 DNA sequence: TGCGCCAGCAGCGAAGGACATTTGGATGTTTACGAGCAGTACTTC. Its protein product is CASSEGHLDVYEQYF.

The rearrangement uses TRBV28 and TRBJ1-3; D uncertain. Germline CDR1 MDHEN, CDR2 SYDVKM. The CDR3 is 15 amino acids. Between the trimmed V and J ends, which lost 4 bases and 0 bases, there was a span of 10 bases. CDR3 in amino acids: CASSYAHRSGNTIYF. The CDR3 DNA reads as TGTGCCAGCAGTTATGCACATCGCTCTGGAAACACCATATATTTT. Full variable domain (missing parts from reference TRBV28 and TRBJ1-3): DVKVTQSSRYLVKRTGEKVFLECVQDMDHENMFWYRQDPGLGLRLIYFSYDVKMKEKGDIPEGYSVSREKKERFSLILESASTNQTSMYLCASSYAHRSGNTIYFGEGSWLTVV.

The chain carries TRBV4-3 and TRBJ2-5; 9 bases align to TRBD2. V dropped 0 bases and J dropped 5; count of bases not matched to a gene: 7. The CDR3 runs 16 residues. CDR1 and CDR2 (germline): LGHNA, YSLEER. CDR3 in amino acids: CASSQDWASGAETQYF. The CDR3 nucleotides read TGCGCCAGCAGCCAAGATTGGGCTAGCGGGGCGGAGACCCAGTACTTC.

This chain joins TRBV30 and TRBJ1-6; D is unclear. This CDR3 region has 15 residues. Per the germline V gene, CDR1 is GTSNPN and CDR2 is SVGIG (reference sequence). V lost 0 bases and J lost 0, with 6 bases in between. CDR3 nucleotides: TGTGCCTGGAGTGTACTTGCCTCCTATAATTCACCCCTCCACTTT. This encodes CAWSVLASYNSPLHF. The full variable domain, rest sourced from reference TRBV30 and TRBJ1-6, is SQTIHQWPATLVQPVGSPLSLECTVEGTSNPNLYWYRQAAGRGLQLLFYSVGIGQISSEVPQNLSASRPQDRQFILSSKKLLLSDSGFYLCAWSVLASYNSPLHFGNGTRLTVT.

J is TRBJ1-3 and V is TRBV18, with D uncertain. V was trimmed by 2 bases and J by 1 base, leaving 6 bases between them. The CDR3 runs 14 residues. Per the germline V gene, CDR1 is KGHSH and CDR2 is LQKENI. CDR3 sequence: CASSPAESGNTIYF. Here the CDR3 DNA reads TGTGCCAGCTCACCAGCAGAATCTGGAAACACCATATATTTT.

V and J are TRBV10-3 and TRBJ2-7; tentatively, D is TRBD1 (5 bases). V was pared by 2 bases and J by 1 base, with 9 bases between. In germline, CDR1 is ENHRY, CDR2 SYGVKD. There are 14 residues in the CDR3. In DNA form, the CDR3 reads TGTGCCATCAGTGAGCCGGACATATCCTACGAGCAGTACTTC. The encoded protein is CAISEPDISYEQYF.

DNA of the CDR3: TGTGCCTGGAGTTTGGACTCCCGGGGCGAGCAGTACTTC. Translating gives CAWSLDSRGEQYF. The chain combines TRBV30 with TRBJ2-7; D is possibly TRBD2 (5 bases). V was shortened by 2 bases and J by 6 bases, with 14 bases between the two germline ends. The CDR3 extends over 13 amino acids. Germline V lookup: CDR1 GTSNPN, CDR2 SVGIG (reference sequence).

This chain uses TRBV19 with TRBJ1-5, with TRBD1 matching 10 bases. CDR3 length equals 15 residues. Trimming at V came to 4 bases and at J to 6 bases, leaving 6 bases not matched to a gene. CDR1 and CDR2 (germline): LNHDA, SQIVND (reference sequence). The CDR3 protein is CASSSGTGVSQPQHF. The CDR3 DNA follows: TGTGCCAGTAGTAGCGGGACAGGGGTCAGTCAGCCCCAGCATTTT.

This clone was picked up one time. J is TRBJ1-5 and V is TRBV28, with TRBD1 identical over 7 bases. V shed 5 bases, J shed 5 bases, and the junction held 18 bases outside the gene matches. Germline V gene data show CDR1 as MDHEN and CDR2 as SYDVKM. The CDR3 totals 18 residues. The CDR3 protein is CASSPSWDSARVHQPQHF. CDR3 coding DNA: TGTGCCAGCAGTCCTAGTTGGGACAGCGCAAGAGTTCATCAGCCCCAGCATTTT.

The CDR3 coding sequence is TGTGCCAGCATACACAAGGGGTTTGAGCAGTTCTTC. Encoded protein: CASIHKGFEQFF. This rearrangement joins TRBV5-6 to TRBJ2-1, with D possibly TRBD1 on 5 matching bases. V was pared by 6 bases and J by 9 bases, with 13 bases between. In germline, CDR1 is SGHDT, CDR2 YYEEEE. The CDR3 has 12 amino acids.

This clone was detected once. The V call is TRBV6-6, the J call TRBJ2-1; D perhaps matches TRBD1 (6 bases). Germline V gene sequence: CDR1 MNHNY, CDR2 SVGAGI (reference sequence). Trimming stripped 7 bases from V and 4 bases from J, with 14 bases between. The CDR3 sequence is 14 residues long. The CDR3 here is CASTPLDRYNEQFF. In DNA, the CDR3 is TGTGCCAGCACTCCTTTGGACAGATACAATGAGCAGTTCTTC.

This clone was seen just once. The J gene is TRBJ2-7, the V gene TRBV7-9; D perhaps matches TRBD2 (5 bases). This CDR3 has 12 amino acids. The V gene lost 11 bases and the J gene lost 6 bases, with 17 bases spanning the gap. In germline, CDR1 is SEHNR, CDR2 FQNEAQ (reference sequence). The CDR3 sequence is CALGQAASEQYF. The CDR3 nucleotides read TGTGCCCTGGGCCAAGCGGCTTCCGAGCAGTACTTC.

The V gene is TRBV28, the J gene TRBJ2-7, with a possible D match to TRBD1 (6 bases). Trimming removed 5 bases from V and 0 bases from J, with 11 bases in between. Germline-derived CDR1 and CDR2 are MDHEN and SYDVKM. The CDR3 totals 14 residues. This CDR3 is CASSGTPSSYEQYF. The CDR3 DNA sequence: TGTGCCAGCAGTGGGACACCGAGCTCCTACGAGCAGTACTTC.

This clone was detected only once. The chain combines TRBV5-6 with TRBJ1-2, with TRBD1 matching over 7 bases. V was pared by 1 base and J by 4 bases, with 4 bases of the junction left unmatched. CDR1 SGHDT and CDR2 YYEEEE come from the germline V gene. This CDR3 is 14 amino acids long. The CDR3 DNA reads TGTGCCAGCAGCTTGCCCAGGGGGACCTATGGCTACACCTTC. Translation: CASSLPRGTYGYTF.

The chain has TRBV6-1 and TRBJ1-2, with 7 bases lining up with TRBD1. The CDR3 has 13 residues. V shed 6 bases, J shed 6 bases, and the junction held 7 bases outside the gene matches. Germline CDR1 and CDR2: MNHNS and SASEGT. CDR3 region: CASRDRVMHGYTF. The DNA for the CDR3 is TGTGCCAGCAGAGACAGGGTGATGCATGGCTACACCTTC.

The V gene is TRBV5-6, the J gene TRBJ1-6; 7 positions match TRBD1. Trimming removed 4 bases from V and 5 bases from J; junction bases left unmatched: 3. Germline V gene sequence: CDR1 SGHDT, CDR2 YYEEEE. The CDR3 length is 14 residues. In nucleotides, the CDR3 is TGTGCCAGCAGCGTGGACAGGAATAATTCACCCCTCCACTTT. This codes for CASSVDRNNSPLHF.

The chain uses TRBV9 and TRBJ1-2; TRBD1 might be the D (6 bases). Germline CDR1 and CDR2: SGDLS and YYNGEE. Trimming took 0 bases from V and 8 from J, leaving 8 bases between them. The CDR3 length is 12 residues. The chain's CDR3 is CASSVGGGGYTF. CDR3 coding DNA: TGTGCCAGCAGCGTAGGAGGGGGAGGCTACACCTTC.

The rearrangement joins TRBV18 to TRBJ1-5; TRBD1 matches 10 bases. The CDR3 length is 16 residues. V was clipped by 3 bases and J by 0 bases; unmatched bases: 2. Germline loops: CDR1 KGHSH, CDR2 LQKENI. The CDR3 is CASSPGTGDSNQPQHF. The CDR3 DNA reads TGTGCCAGCTCACCGGGGACAGGGGATAGCAATCAGCCCCAGCATTTT.

The rearrangement links TRBV5-6 to TRBJ1-1; D gene ambiguous. Germline V CDR1 and CDR2: SGHDT, YYEEEE. Deletions cut 6 bases from V and 1 base from J, with 19 bases between. This CDR3 comprises 16 residues. This CDR3 is CASTNSLREKNTEAFF. DNA of the CDR3: TGTGCCAGCACCAACTCCCTGAGGGAGAAGAACACTGAAGCTTTCTTT.

This clone appeared a single time. As DNA, the CDR3 is TGTGCCAGTACCGAGGACAGTTTCTATAATTCACCCCTCCACTTT. This sequence encodes CASTEDSFYNSPLHF. The chain uses TRBV19 and TRBJ1-6; D is perhaps TRBD1 (6 bases). CDR1 and CDR2 (germline): LNHDA, SQIVND (reference sequence). V dropped 7 bases and J dropped 3 bases, with 13 bases sitting between them. This CDR3 has 15 amino acids.

This chain connects TRBV29-1 to TRBJ2-7, with D possibly matching TRBD1 (7 bases). This CDR3 contains 13 residues. Germline V gene sequence: CDR1 SQVTM, CDR2 ANQGSEA. The germline V and J ends were trimmed by 3 bases and 1 base, with 10 bases remaining between them. The CDR3 spells CSVDGGQSYEQYF. The CDR3 coding sequence is TGCAGCGTTGACGGGGGACAGTCCTACGAGCAGTACTTC.

The rearrangement links TRBV7-6 to TRBJ1-5, with TRBD1 matching 7 bases. Germline V lookup: CDR1 SGHVS, CDR2 FNYEAQ. V shed 5 bases and J 5 bases; nucleotides not matched to a gene: 9. The CDR3 consists of 15 residues. CDR3 sequence (DNA): TGTGCCAGCAGCCAAAATACAGGGGTAGATCAGCCCCAGCATTTT. Its protein product is CASSQNTGVDQPQHF. The full variable domain, rest sourced from reference TRBV7-6 and TRBJ1-5, is GAGVSQSPRYKVTKRGQDVALRCDPISGHVSLYWYRQALGQGPEFLTYFNYEAQQDKSGLPNDRFSAERPEGSISTLTIQRTEQRDSAMYRCASSQNTGVDQPQHFGDGTRLSIL.

This clone came up once. The J gene is TRBJ1-2, the V gene TRBV5-5; weak D call: TRBD1 (6 bases). With 0 bases removed from V and 3 bases from J, the gap between germline ends came to 15 bases. CDR3 length equals 16 residues. The germline V gene has CDR1 SGHKS and CDR2 YYEKEE (reference sequence). In nucleotides, the CDR3 is TGTGCCAGCAGCTTGGCCTCAGGGGTAGTGGACTATGGCTACACCTTC. Its protein product is CASSLASGVVDYGYTF.